The 8 T cell receptor beta chains presented below share a single source sample, sequenced in a study of cytomegalovirus exposure and HLA in healthy donors. Using immunoSEQ multiplex PCR, the repertoire was profiled, and TCRdb retains in-frame clones only, with some absent. The profile shows about 280,000 clones, approximately 83% of them singletons. Sequencing was performed on PBMCs. The origin of the receptors is a woman younger than 30 in good health and CMV-seronegative.

This sequence joins TRBV19 and TRBJ1-2, with TRBD1 matching over 9 bases. This CDR3 is 14 amino acids long. Germline V gives CDR1 LNHDA, CDR2 SQIVND (reference sequence). Trimming removed 4 bases from V and 4 bases from J; junction bases left unmatched: 4. CDR3 in amino acids: CASSRGQGIYGYTF. The CDR3 DNA sequence: TGTGCCAGTAGTAGGGGACAGGGAATCTATGGCTACACCTTC.

This clone has more than one count but fewer than ten. In DNA, the CDR3 is TGTGCCAGCAGCTTCACCCAGACAGGGGATGGCTACACCTTC. Its protein product is CASSFTQTGDGYTF. The chain combines TRBV7-9 with TRBJ1-2; 8 bases are a match to TRBD1. Trimming cost V 3 bases and J 6 bases; bases outside gene matches: 6. Germline CDR1 reads SEHNR; CDR2 reads FQNEAQ (reference sequence). The CDR3 covers 14 residues.

The chain is built from TRBV5-1 and TRBJ2-7, with 9 bases identical to TRBD1. This CDR3 contains 14 residues. The trim removed 2 bases at V and 6 bases at J, leaving 6 bases unmatched. Per germline, CDR1 SGHRS and CDR2 YFSETQ. Written as DNA, the CDR3 is TGCGCCAGCAGCTTCTCCGGGACAGGGACCGAGCAGTACTTC. Translation gives CASSFSGTGTEQYF.

The chain combines TRBV7-9 with TRBJ2-7; D possibly corresponds to TRBD1 (6 bases). Trimming stripped 3 bases from V and 2 bases from J, with 11 bases between. The CDR3 sequence is 14 residues long. Looked up from germline, CDR1 is SEHNR and CDR2 is FQNEAQ (reference sequence). Here the CDR3 reads CASSFTGRTYEQYF. The CDR3 nucleotides are TGTGCCAGCAGCTTTACAGGGCGAACCTACGAGCAGTACTTC.

The chain carries TRBV18 and TRBJ1-1; D unclear. The V and J ends lost 4 bases and 7 bases respectively, with 10 bases between them. This CDR3 has 12 residues. Germline V gene sequence: CDR1 KGHSH, CDR2 LQKENI. The CDR3 DNA sequence: TGTGCCAGCTCACTTCGGCGGGATGAAGCTTTCTTT. It yields the protein CASSLRRDEAFF.

The chain carries TRBV29-1 and TRBJ1-1; the D is unclear. Trimming cost V 5 bases and J 1 base, with 14 bases left between them. CDR1 is SQVTM, CDR2 ANQGSEA, per germline. The CDR3 runs to 14 residues. CDR3 in amino acids: CSVHPSSGNTEAFF. Here the CDR3 DNA reads TGCAGCGTTCACCCCTCTAGCGGGAACACTGAAGCTTTCTTT.

J is TRBJ1-2 and V is TRBV5-1, with 8 bases aligning to TRBD1. The CDR3 is 12 amino acids. Germline lookup yields CDR1 SGHRS and CDR2 YFSETQ. Trimming cost V 6 bases and J 4 bases; bases outside gene matches: 2. The CDR3 here is CASTGQGYGYTF. CDR3 bases: TGCGCCAGCACTGGACAGGGCTATGGCTACACCTTC. Full variable domain (outside the CDR3, taken from reference TRBV5-1 and TRBJ1-2): KAGVTQTPRYLIKTRGQQVTLSCSPISGHRSVSWYQQTPGQGLQFLFEYFSETQRNKGNFPGRFSGRQFSNSRSEMNVSTLELGDSALYLCASTGQGYGYTFGSGTRLTVV.

This chain joins TRBV27 and TRBJ2-1, with D possibly matching TRBD2 (5 bases). The ends were cut back, 4 bases at V and 5 bases at J, with 15 bases in the middle. Germline V CDR1 and CDR2: MNHEY, SMNVEV (reference sequence). The length of the CDR3 is 15 residues. CDR3 nucleotide sequence: TGTGCCAGCAGTTCCCCGCTTGGAGGCCACAATGAGCAGTTCTTC. Translation gives CASSSPLGGHNEQFF.